This TCR beta chain came from a study of human CD8 memory T cell subsets. Study-wide findings and caveats: Stem-like memory and precursor exhausted T cell populations exhibited comparably high diversity, in distinction to effector memory cells.

As regards this clonotype: Its antigen remains unidentified.

By UMI-labeled 5' RACE, the TCR beta libraries were made. From its re-call of the 5' RACE reads, TCRdb lists each CDR3 protein once, without DNA. This sample contains under 6,000 distinct CDR3 sequences. The CDR3 extends over 12 amino acids. The germline CDR1 and CDR2 sequences are SQVTM and ANQGSEA. This chain uses TRBV29-1 with TRBJ1-2. Specimen: CD8+ T cells from PBMCs. The TCR sequence derives from a human donor in good health. CDR3 protein: CSARGGDYGYTF.